Presented here are 26 T cell receptor beta chains from one specimen sequenced in a study of blood T cell repertoires in COVID-19. Here immunoSEQ multiplex PCR was the method, and the copy in TCRdb shows in-frame clones only, minus some. The table includes around 280,000 clones, roughly 89% detected once. The sample was PBMCs or T cells enriched from blood (not recorded which). Receptors were obtained from a young woman with acute COVID-19.

The rearrangement uses TRBV30 and TRBJ2-1; 9 bases are shared with TRBD1. Germline values: CDR1 GTSNPN, CDR2 SVGIG (reference sequence). Trimming cost V 3 bases and J 1 base; bases outside gene matches: 1. The CDR3 is made up of 14 amino acids. The CDR3 spells CAWRGTGSYNEQFF. CDR3 coding DNA: TGTGCCTGGAGGGGGACAGGGTCCTACAATGAGCAGTTCTTC. Variable domain in full (rest from reference TRBV30 and TRBJ2-1): SQTIHQWPATLVQPVGSPLSLECTVEGTSNPNLYWYRQAAGRGLQLLFYSVGIGQISSEVPQNLSASRPQDRQFILSSKKLLLSDSGFYLCAWRGTGSYNEQFFGPGTRLTVL.

The chain has TRBV19 and TRBJ1-2; 9 bases are shared with TRBD1. CDR1 is LNHDA and CDR2 is SQIVND in the germline V gene (reference sequence). This CDR3 spans 13 amino acids. Trimming cost V 7 bases and J 6 bases; bases outside gene matches: 6. CDR3 region: CASTRQGENGYTF. In nucleotides, the CDR3 is TGTGCCAGTACCAGACAGGGGGAGAATGGCTACACCTTC.

The genes are TRBV6-2 or TRBV6-3 and TRBJ2-1, with TRBD1 identical over 7 bases. Looked up from germline, CDR1 is MNHEY and CDR2 is SVGEGT. The CDR3 sequence is 15 residues long. With 4 bases clipped from V and 3 bases from J, the junction kept 6 bases outside the gene matches. Written as DNA, the CDR3 is TGTGCCAGCAGTTCGGGGACAGACCACTACAATGAGCAGTTCTTC. Translating it yields CASSSGTDHYNEQFF.

This rearrangement joins TRBV5-1 to TRBJ2-7; TRBD1 is a possible D gene (6 bases). V lost 4 bases, J lost 2 bases, and 10 bases lay in between. Germline-derived CDR1 and CDR2 are SGHRS and YFSETQ. The CDR3 has 13 amino acids. The CDR3 bases are TGCGCCAGCAGCCCTGGACAGACCTACGAGCAGTACTTC. This gives the protein CASSPGQTYEQYF.

This clone was observed a few times. The rearrangement links TRBV6-5 to TRBJ2-7; the D gene is possibly TRBD2 (6 bases). V was trimmed by 7 bases and J by 2 bases, leaving 15 bases between them. The CDR3 totals 14 residues. Looked up from germline, CDR1 is MNHEY and CDR2 is SVGAGI. For the CDR3, the DNA is TGTGCCAGCAAAAACCGGGACTTAACCTACGAGCAGTACTTC. Translated, it gives CASKNRDLTYEQYF.

The CDR3 DNA reads TGTGCCAGCAGTCACGGACAGGGGATTTTCTATGGCTACACCTTC. Translation: CASSHGQGIFYGYTF. This chain links TRBV27 with TRBJ1-2; 9 positions agree with TRBD1. Trimming removed 5 bases from V and 4 bases from J; junction bases left unmatched: 8. The CDR3 runs 15 residues. Germline lookup yields CDR1 MNHEY and CDR2 SMNVEV (reference sequence).

This sequence joins TRBV4-1 and TRBJ2-7; TRBD1 matches at 7 bases. The CDR3 totals 14 residues. V lost 5 bases to trimming and J lost 5 bases; unmatched junction nucleotides: 9. Germline V gene lookup returns CDR1 MGHRA and CDR2 YSYEKL. The CDR3: CASSNRDSHHEQYF. DNA of the CDR3: TGCGCCAGCAGCAACCGGGACAGTCACCACGAGCAGTACTTC.

For this clone: Other DNA sequences of this sample code for an identical CDR3. The V call is TRBV4-3, the J call TRBJ2-1, with D possibly being TRBD2 (6 bases). Germline V gene lookup returns CDR1 LGHNA and CDR2 YSLEER. CDR3 length: 15 amino acids. V dropped 1 base and J dropped 4 bases, with 11 bases sitting between them. The CDR3 DNA sequence: TGCGCCAGCAGCCAAGGTTCAGGACTATACAATGAGCAGTTCTTC. It encodes CASSQGSGLYNEQFF.

This clone has only a few counts. The genes are TRBV28 and TRBJ1-4, with 8 bases matching TRBD1. This CDR3 region has 14 residues. V shed 8 bases, J shed 4 bases, and the junction held 6 bases outside the gene matches. Germline V gene sequence: CDR1 MDHEN, CDR2 SYDVKM. CDR3 amino acids: CASSQTGVNEKLFF. The CDR3 nucleotides read TGTGCCAGCTCCCAGACAGGGGTTAATGAAAAACTGTTTTTT.

This chain joins TRBV2 and TRBJ1-2; 7 bases are shared with TRBD1. The V gene's germline CDR1 is SNHLY and CDR2 FYNNEI. The trim removed 9 bases at V and 2 bases at J, leaving 6 bases unmatched. The CDR3 is 13 amino acids. The CDR3 DNA is TGTGCCAGAGGGTCGGGACAGAACTATGGCTACACCTTC. Its protein product is CARGSGQNYGYTF.

The chain couples TRBV5-1 to TRBJ2-7; TRBD2 agrees at 8 bases. The junction had 6 bases not matched to a gene; V was cut back by 4 bases and J by 3 bases. CDR3 length: 14 residues. CDR1 is SGHRS, CDR2 YFSETQ, per germline. For the CDR3, the DNA is TGCGCCAGCAGCCAAGCGGGGGTTCGCTACGAGCAGTACTTC. Amino acid sequence: CASSQAGVRYEQYF.

The V gene is TRBV5-1, the J gene TRBJ1-3; D gene unclear. V lost 0 bases, J lost 1 base, and 5 bases lay in between. Germline V gives CDR1 SGHRS, CDR2 YFSETQ. The CDR3 runs 14 residues. CDR3 in DNA: TGCGCCAGCAGCTTGGGAACATCTGGAAACACCATATATTTT. Its protein product is CASSLGTSGNTIYF.

The rearrangement links TRBV25-1 to TRBJ1-2; 10 bases fit TRBD1. The CDR3 runs 17 residues. The ends lost 4 bases at V and 4 bases at J; junction bases unmatched: 12. Looked up from germline, CDR1 is MGHDK and CDR2 is SYGVNS. The CDR3 coding sequence is TGTGCCAGCAGTGCCTTGGGACAGGGGCGCTACCTCTATGGCTACACCTTC. This encodes CASSALGQGRYLYGYTF.

V and J are TRBV4-1 and TRBJ2-1; D uncertain. Germline lookup yields CDR1 MGHRA and CDR2 YSYEKL. The CDR3 extends over 13 amino acids. Trimming pared 1 base from V and 6 bases from J, leaving 7 bases between. This CDR3 reads CASSQALSNEQFF. The CDR3 bases are TGCGCCAGCAGCCAAGCCCTGTCCAATGAGCAGTTCTTC.

The CDR3 loop reads CASSQNSAGVVWGYTF. CDR3 nucleotide sequence: TGTGCCAGCTCTCAGAACTCGGCGGGGGTAGTTTGGGGCTACACCTTC. This chain links TRBV18 with TRBJ1-2, with TRBD1 as a possible D gene (5 bases). Trimming took 6 bases from V and 8 from J, leaving 25 bases between them. The V gene's germline CDR1 is KGHSH and CDR2 LQKENI. The CDR3 runs 16 residues.

The rearrangement joins TRBV9 to TRBJ1-3, with 9 bases identical to TRBD1. The V segment lost 0 bases and the J segment 4 bases; nucleotides outside the gene matches: 2. The length of the CDR3 is 15 residues. Germline loops: CDR1 SGDLS, CDR2 YYNGEE. Here the CDR3 DNA reads TGTGCCAGCAGCGTAGTGGGGACAGGGGGAAACACCATATATTTT. This gives the protein CASSVVGTGGNTIYF.

The V and J genes are TRBV3-1 (or the pseudogene TRBV3-2) and TRBJ2-7, with 7 bases lining up with TRBD2. CDR3 length equals 14 residues. Germline V gene data show CDR1 as LGHDT and CDR2 as YNNKEL (reference sequence). V was pared by 1 base and J by 7 bases, with 7 bases of the junction left unmatched. The CDR3 region is CASSQGLGAGEQYF. CDR3 nucleotide sequence: TGTGCCAGCAGCCAAGGCCTGGGAGCGGGGGAGCAGTACTTC.

J is TRBJ1-1 and V is TRBV7-9; D ambiguous. The CDR3 runs 16 residues. The ends were cut back, 4 bases at V and 0 bases at J, with 15 bases in the middle. Per germline, CDR1 SEHNR and CDR2 FQNEAQ (reference sequence). CDR3 amino acids: CASSSGVLLMNTEAFF. The CDR3 DNA is TGTGCCAGCAGCTCGGGAGTCCTCCTAATGAACACTGAAGCTTTCTTT.

This clone has a single count. J is TRBJ1-3 and V is TRBV4-1; D ambiguous. The CDR3 contains 13 residues. The germline V gene has CDR1 MGHRA and CDR2 YSYEKL. Trimming stripped 0 bases from V and 4 bases from J, with 4 bases between. In DNA, the CDR3 is TGCGCCAGCAGCCAAGATAGAGGAAACACCATATATTTT. Amino acids: CASSQDRGNTIYF.

This clone occurred a few times. The chain links TRBV6-4 to TRBJ1-6; tentative D call: TRBD1 (6 bases). Germline-derived CDR1 and CDR2 are MRHNA and SNTAGT. Trimming took 2 bases from V and 5 from J, leaving 10 bases between them. CDR3 length equals 15 residues. CDR3 region: CASSDKAGDNSPLHF. The DNA of the CDR3 is TGTGCCAGCAGTGACAAGGCAGGGGATAATTCACCCCTCCACTTT.

V and J are TRBV2 and TRBJ2-5; the D is unclear. Germline V gene data show CDR1 as SNHLY and CDR2 as FYNNEI. This CDR3 is 12 amino acids long. V was trimmed by 6 bases and J by 2 bases, leaving 7 bases between them. The CDR3 DNA follows: TGTGCCAGCAGCGTGCGGCAAGAGACCCAGTACTTC. The encoded protein is CASSVRQETQYF.

The chain recombines TRBV6-5 with TRBJ1-2; 7 bases match TRBD1. Germline V gene lookup returns CDR1 MNHEY and CDR2 SVGAGI. The CDR3 spans 14 residues. Trimming cost V 6 bases and J 4 bases; bases outside gene matches: 8. CDR3 protein: CASRDRQGPYGYTF. The CDR3 DNA follows: TGTGCCAGCAGAGACAGACAGGGCCCCTATGGCTACACCTTC.

Here the CDR3 reads CASSGQGYTF. The CDR3 region has the DNA TGTGCCAGCAGCGGTCAGGGCTACACCTTC. This chain links TRBV7-9 with TRBJ1-2; D unclear. V lost 5 bases and J lost 8, with 6 bases in between. The CDR3 is made up of 10 amino acids. CDR1 and CDR2 from the germline V gene are SEHNR and FQNEAQ (reference sequence).

The chain employs TRBV7-2 and TRBJ2-2; perhaps TRBD1 as D (5 bases). Germline values: CDR1 SGHTA, CDR2 FQGNSA. The CDR3 extends over 15 amino acids. V shed 3 bases and J shed 5 bases, with 13 bases lying between them. The chain's CDR3 is CASSFGRVVTGELFF. CDR3 in DNA: TGTGCCAGCAGCTTCGGCAGGGTAGTGACCGGGGAGCTGTTTTTT.

The chain employs TRBV10-1 and TRBJ2-5; 7 bases map to TRBD1. Per the germline V gene, CDR1 is WNHNN and CDR2 is SYGVQD (reference sequence). The J segment lost 5 bases and the V segment lost 3 bases, leaving 6 bases of the junction unmatched. CDR3 length equals 14 residues. The CDR3 DNA is TGCGCCAGCAGTGAAGGGGGCTTGGGGGAGACCCAGTACTTC. Translation gives CASSEGGLGETQYF.

This clone was recorded once. The CDR3 DNA is TGTGCCAGCAGCCAAGACGCCGGAGAAAAAGCTTTCTTT. The encoded protein is CASSQDAGEKAFF. The chain uses TRBV3-1 (or the pseudogene TRBV3-2) and TRBJ1-1; D is unresolved. CDR1 is LGHDT, CDR2 YNNKEL, per germline (reference sequence). Trimming cost V 0 bases and J 9 bases, with 11 bases left between them. The CDR3 sequence is 13 residues long.